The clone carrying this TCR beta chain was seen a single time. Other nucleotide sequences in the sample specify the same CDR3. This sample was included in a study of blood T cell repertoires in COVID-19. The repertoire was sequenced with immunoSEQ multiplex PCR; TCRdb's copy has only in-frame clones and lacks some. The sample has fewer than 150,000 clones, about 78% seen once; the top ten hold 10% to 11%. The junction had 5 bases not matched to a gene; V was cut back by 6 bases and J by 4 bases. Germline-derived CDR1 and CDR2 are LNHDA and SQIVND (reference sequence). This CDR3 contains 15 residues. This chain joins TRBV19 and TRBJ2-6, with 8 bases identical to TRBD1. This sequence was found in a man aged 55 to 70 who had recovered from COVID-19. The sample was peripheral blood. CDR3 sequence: CASSGQGTGANVLTF. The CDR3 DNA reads TGTGCCAGTAGCGGACAGGGAACCGGGGCCAACGTCCTGACTTTC. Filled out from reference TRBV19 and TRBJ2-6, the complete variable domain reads DGGITQSPKYLFRKEGQNVTLSCEQNLNHDAMYWYRQDPGQGLRLIYYSQIVNDFQKGDIAEGYSVSREKKESFPLTVTSAQKNPTAFYLCASSGQGTGANVLTFGAGSRLTVL.